Sequencing of this T cell receptor (beta chain) was carried out in a study of graft-versus-host responses after intestinal transplantation. Germline CDR1 and CDR2: LNHDA and SQIVND (reference sequence). V lost 1 base and J 4 bases, leaving 11 bases between the germline ends. This CDR3 has 14 residues. Details on this clone: Antigen unknown.

Only in-frame clones appear in the TCRdb table, and some are missing; sequencing was by immunoSEQ multiplex PCR. The sample holds fewer than 95,000 clones, approximately 90% seen once. This clonotype originated in a human donor who was the organ donor for an intestinal transplant. Material: unstimulated CD8+ T cells sorted from spleen or lymph node cells, obtained before transplant. The chain combines TRBV19 with TRBJ2-7; D may be TRBD2 (6 bases). Written as DNA, the CDR3 is TGTGCCAGTAGTATAGGGGGGACTTCGTACGAGCAGTACTTC. Translated: CASSIGGTSYEQYF.